The TCR beta chain described here comes from a study of blood T cells in healthy people across ages. Findings and caveats of the study: The diversity estimates, figures obtained from one million T cells, were considered underestimates. Both higher diversity and more naive CD4+ cells marked long-lived donors when set against aged donors.

In its sample, this clonotype was seen many times. Its antigen is not identified. Through a sample-barcoded 5' primer and a J-beta primer mix, a second PCR was run for 7 to 11 cycles. TCRdb re-called the 5' RACE reads with MiXCR, one entry per CDR3 protein. Of more than 800,000 distinct CDR3 sequences listed, roughly 26% were seen once; the top ten hold 17%. Each of the donors had ten milliliters of peripheral blood drawn into EDTA-treated Vacutainer tubes. The CDR3 sequence is 15 residues long. Trimming at V came to 0 bases and at J to 7 bases, leaving 0 bases not matched to a gene. The germline CDR1 and CDR2 sequences are LNHNV and YYDKDF (reference sequence).

The material sequenced was blood. This TCR was recovered from a woman of 80 years or more in good health. The chain employs TRBV15 and TRBJ1-6, with 10 nucleotides matching TRBD1. The CDR3 DNA follows: TGTGCCACCAGCAGAGAGGGACAGGGGAATTCACCCCTCCACTTT. Residues: CATSREGQGNSPLHF. Full variable domain (missing parts from reference TRBV15 and TRBJ1-6): DAMVIQNPRYQVTQFGKPVTLSCSQTLNHNVMYWYQQKSSQAPKLLFHYYDKDFNNEADTPDNFQSRRPNTSFCFLDIRSPGLGDTAMYLCATSREGQGNSPLHFGNGTRLTVT.